This is a list of T cell receptor beta chains from one sample in a study of persistence of HIV-infected CD4 T cells. No antigen has been assigned to these receptors. Using immunoSEQ multiplex PCR, the repertoire was profiled, and TCRdb retains in-frame clones only, with some absent. The table has around 47,000 clones, roughly 90% seen once. The sequencing here drew on CD4+ T cells sorted from PBMCs after roughly 18-hour stimulation, taken from a patient who received antiretroviral therapy. These receptor sequences come from an adult man with HIV who was CMV-seropositive. CDR3s include the opening cysteine and the closing phenylalanine or tryptophan. D genes are given only for firm matches. Clone size is given for some rows only: seen once, a few or many times, or a class if the clone is expanded.

>TRBD1|.|TRBV7-9|TRBJ2-1
CASTNRQGAHREQFF
TGTGCCAGCACCAATCGGCAGGGGGCGCATCGTGAGCAGTTCTTC
>TRBD1|.|TRBV25-1|TRBJ1-4
CASSDAGTGNWGKLFF
TGTGCCAGCAGTGACGCCGGGACAGGGAATTGGGGAAAACTGTTTTTT
>.|.|TRBV19|TRBJ2-1
CASSPSVLRSYNEQFF
TGTGCCAGTAGCCCCTCGGTACTGCGCTCCTACAATGAGCAGTTCTTC
>.|.|TRBV7-6|TRBJ1-5
CASSLFSNQPQHF
TGTGCCAGCAGCTTATTTAGCAATCAGCCCCAGCATTTT
>TRBD1|.|TRBV6-6|TRBJ2-1
CASSQGDRHNEQFF
TGTGCCAGCAGTCAAGGGGACAGACACAATGAGCAGTTCTTC
>TRBD1|.|TRBV28|TRBJ2-1
CASSFRTGSNEQFF
TGTGCCAGCAGTTTCCGGACAGGGTCCAATGAGCAGTTCTTC
>.|.|TRBV7-8|TRBJ2-5
CASSGNTPGDGETQYF
TGTGCCAGCAGCGGAAACACACCAGGGGACGGGGAGACCCAGTACTTC
>TRBD1|once|TRBV18|TRBJ2-5
CASRPGQGGLETQYF
TGTGCCAGCCGCCCGGGACAGGGGGGTTTGGAGACCCAGTACTTC
>.|.|TRBV11-2|TRBJ2-4
CASSSELRGNDIQYF
TGTGCCAGCAGCTCAGAATTGAGGGGGAACGACATTCAGTACTTC
>.|.|TRBV5-8|TRBJ1-4
CASSLAVVAFNEKLFF
TGTGCCAGCAGCTTGGCGGTGGTGGCCTTCAATGAAAAACTGTTTTTT
>TRBD1|.|TRBV29-1|TRBJ2-3
CSGTGQGGTDTQYF
TGCAGCGGCACAGGACAGGGAGGCACAGATACGCAGTATTTT
>.|.|TRBV7-6|TRBJ2-3
CASNLGGLGDTQYF
TGTGCCAGCAACCTTGGGGGGTTAGGCGATACGCAGTATTTT
>.|.|TRBV5-1|TRBJ1-4
CASSLQGGSTNEKLFF
TGCGCCAGCAGCCTACAGGGCGGATCAACTAATGAAAAACTGTTTTTT
>.|.|TRBV6-4|TRBJ1-6
CASSVEFTYNSPLHF
TGTGCCAGCAGTGTTGAGTTCACCTATAATTCACCCCTCCACTTT
>.|once|TRBV29-1|TRBJ1-4
CSAKDSLGEKLFF
TGCAGCGCCAAGGACTCCCTGGGTGAAAAACTGTTTTTT
>TRBD1|.|TRBV29-1|TRBJ2-2
CSVDGEPGQGDTGELFF
TGCAGCGTTGACGGCGAACCGGGACAGGGAGACACCGGGGAGCTGTTTTTT
>TRBD1|.|TRBV9|TRBJ2-1
CASSGGQGYEQFF
TGTGCCAGCAGCGGGGGACAGGGTTATGAGCAGTTCTTC
>.|.|TRBV4-2|TRBJ2-7
CASSQGTSLEQYF
TGTGCCAGCAGCCAAGGGACGAGCCTGGAGCAGTACTTC
>.|.|TRBV19|TRBJ2-4
CASSPGPTGHLF
TGTGCCAGTAGTCCTGGGCCTACGGGCCATCTCTTC
>.|.|TRBV2|TRBJ1-3
CASSPPGTSGNTIYF
TGTGCCAGCAGTCCTCCAGGGACCTCTGGAAACACCATATATTTT
>TRBD1|once|TRBV6-4|TRBJ1-2
CASSEVARQGAGYTF
TGTGCCAGCAGTGAAGTCGCGCGACAGGGTGCGGGCTACACCTTC
>TRBD1|.|TRBV5-1|TRBJ1-4
CASSAGTGVEKLFF
TGCGCCAGCAGCGCCGGGACAGGTGTTGAAAAACTGTTTTTT
>TRBD1|.|TRBV24-1|TRBJ2-5
CATSAATGGWETQYF
TGTGCCACCAGTGCCGCGACAGGGGGCTGGGAGACCCAGTACTTC
>.|.|TRBV6-5|TRBJ1-1
CATVRRAEAFF
TGTGCCACGGTGAGGAGGGCTGAAGCTTTCTTT
>TRBD2|.|TRBV9|TRBJ2-6
CASSPVTSGGALGANVLTF
TGTGCCAGCAGCCCCGTCACTAGCGGGGGGGCGTTAGGGGCCAACGTCCTGACTTTC
>TRBD2|.|TRBV2|TRBJ2-3
CASKELASTDTQYF
TGTGCCAGCAAGGAACTAGCGAGCACAGATACGCAGTATTTT
>.|.|TRBV2|TRBJ2-7
CASSAESYEQYF
TGTGCCAGCAGCGCCGAATCCTACGAGCAGTACTTC
>.|.|TRBV19|TRBJ2-3
CASSPGTRDTQYF
TGTGCCAGTAGCCCAGGGACGCGAGATACGCAGTATTTT
>.|.|TRBV15|TRBJ1-3
CATSRDRGSGNTIYF
TGTGCCACCAGCAGAGATCGGGGGTCTGGAAACACCATATATTTT
>.|.|TRBV25-1|TRBJ2-3
CASSEIGSGDTQYF
TGTGCCAGCAGTGAAATTGGTAGCGGAGATACGCAGTATTTT
>TRBD1|.|TRBV29-1|TRBJ1-2
CSVEEGTAGGYTF
TGCAGCGTTGAAGAAGGGACAGCGGGGGGCTACACCTTC
>.|.|TRBV7-3|TRBJ2-2
CASSFGLTYTGELFF
TGTGCCAGCAGCTTCGGCCTCACCTACACCGGGGAGCTGTTTTTT
>.|.|TRBV10-3|TRBJ2-3
CAISESGPTTDTQYF
TGTGCCATCAGTGAGTCTGGCCCAACCACAGATACGCAGTATTTT
>TRBD2|.|TRBV2|TRBJ2-5
CASSEGTSGGAETQYF
TGTGCCAGCAGTGAAGGGACTAGCGGGGGGGCCGAGACCCAGTACTTC
>TRBD1|.|TRBV24-1|TRBJ2-3
CATSVGTGATDTQYF
TGTGCCACCAGTGTTGGGACAGGGGCTACAGATACGCAGTATTTT
>.|.|TRBV9|TRBJ1-3
CASSVRAPGVGNTIYF
TGTGCCAGCAGCGTCCGCGCCCCTGGGGTTGGAAACACCATATATTTT
>.|.|TRBV5-1|TRBJ2-7
CASSFTDRSEQYF
TGCGCCAGCAGCTTTACCGACAGAAGCGAGCAGTACTTC
>TRBD2|.|TRBV7-6|TRBJ2-3
CASSAGGSRGDTQYF
TGTGCCAGCAGCGCGGGGGGTTCCCGAGGAGATACGCAGTATTTT
>.|.|TRBV5-1|TRBJ1-4
CASSSASGLENEKLFF
TGCGCCAGCAGCTCTGCTTCAGGGTTGGAGAATGAAAAACTGTTTTTT
>.|.|TRBV4-1|TRBJ1-1
CASSQGPGQNTEAFF
TGCGCCAGCAGCCAAGGGCCGGGCCAGAACACTGAAGCTTTCTTT
>TRBD2|.|TRBV28|TRBJ2-2
CASIIGGVGGGNTGELFF
TGTGCCAGCATCATTGGAGGTGTTGGCGGGGGGAACACCGGGGAGCTGTTTTTT
>.|.|TRBV7-6|TRBJ2-5
CASSFWGQQSQETQYF
TGTGCCAGCAGCTTTTGGGGACAACAGAGCCAAGAGACCCAGTACTTC
>TRBD2|.|TRBV14|TRBJ2-1
CASSQVLAGAGEQFF
TGTGCCAGCAGCCAAGTACTAGCGGGGGCCGGTGAGCAGTTCTTC
>TRBD1|few|TRBV6-5|TRBJ2-7
CASSSDRGDYEQYF
TGTGCCAGCAGTAGCGACAGGGGCGACTACGAGCAGTACTTC
>TRBD1|.|TRBV5-1|TRBJ1-4
CASSLATGGEKLFF
TGCGCCAGCAGCTTGGCCACAGGGGGTGAAAAACTGTTTTTT
>.|.|TRBV28|TRBJ2-7
CASSSEGSSYEQYF
TGTGCCAGCAGTTCGGAGGGCAGCTCCTACGAGCAGTACTTC
>.|.|TRBV5-4|TRBJ2-7
CASSPKTGPPSYEQYF
TGTGCCAGCAGTCCGAAAACGGGGCCTCCTTCCTACGAGCAGTACTTC
>TRBD2|.|TRBV7-9|TRBJ2-3
CASSLGAGDTDTQYF
TGTGCCAGCAGCCTCGGAGCGGGGGACACAGATACGCAGTATTTT
>.|once|TRBV5-5|TRBJ2-1
CASSLRGASYNEQFF
TGTGCCAGCAGCTTGAGGGGGGCCTCCTACAATGAGCAGTTCTTC
>.|.|TRBV11-2|TRBJ2-7
CASSLNRASEQYF
TGTGCCAGCAGCCTGAACAGGGCATCCGAGCAGTACTTC
>.|.|TRBV6-5|TRBJ2-1
CASSLARGIYNEQFF
TGTGCCAGCAGTCTAGCGAGGGGTATATACAATGAGCAGTTCTTC
>.|.|TRBV7-2|TRBJ2-7
CASSLEATNSYEQYF
TGTGCCAGCAGCTTAGAAGCGACCAACTCCTACGAGCAGTACTTC
>.|.|TRBV5-8|TRBJ1-5
CASSGGTGLSNQPQHF
TGTGCCAGCAGCGGGGGGACGGGACTTAGCAATCAGCCCCAGCATTTT
>.|.|TRBV28|TRBJ2-1
CASSLSPKGDNEQFF
TGTGCCAGCAGTTTATCCCCAAAGGGGGACAATGAGCAGTTCTTC
>TRBD1|.|TRBV10-3|TRBJ1-6
CAIKGAIYNSPLHF
TGTGCCATCAAGGGGGCTATTTATAATTCACCCCTCCACTTT
>.|.|TRBV6-5|TRBJ1-6
CASSRLTGGNSPLHF
TGTGCCAGCAGTCGTCTCACGGGTGGTAATTCACCCCTCCACTTT
>.|once|TRBV25-1|TRBJ1-4
CASKSGGTTNEKLFF
TGTGCCAGCAAATCCGGCGGCACAACTAATGAAAAACTGTTTTTT
>TRBD1|.|TRBV7-2|TRBJ1-2
CASSGTVNYGYTF
TGTGCCAGCAGCGGGACAGTTAACTATGGCTACACCTTC
>.|.|TRBV12-5|TRBJ1-1
CASGQQKGPNTEAFF
TGTGCTAGTGGTCAACAGAAGGGTCCGAACACTGAAGCTTTCTTT